These 22 T cell receptor beta chains were all obtained from the same sample, sequenced in a study of regulatory T cells in long-lasting Graves disease. Both iRepertoire HTBI primers and Arm-PCR of CDR3 regions were used to build the TCR beta libraries. MiXCR was run by TCRdb on the multiplex PCR reads, yielding one entry per CDR3 protein. The sample includes some 450,000 distinct CDR3 sequences, around a quarter of them seen just once. Time point: persistent/refractory GD, antithyroid drugs over 5 years with positive TRAb. PBMCs provided the RNA from which the TCR library was made. The material sequenced was peripheral blood mononuclear cells (PBMCs), taken when the disease was refractory, from a patient treated with antithyroid drugs. These receptors were obtained from a female donor with Graves disease.

V is TRBV2 and J is TRBJ2-7; D may match TRBD1 or TRBD2 (5 bases each). Trimming shortened V by 5 bases and J by 4 bases, and 15 bases separated the two germline ends. The germline V gene has CDR1 SNHLY and CDR2 FYNNEI. The CDR3 loop spans 14 amino acids. The CDR3 DNA reads TGTGCCAGCAGTAGCCCCACGGGACGGTACGAGCAGTACTTC. Protein: CASSSPTGRYEQYF.

Only a few counts were recorded for this clonotype. J is TRBJ2-7 and V is TRBV7-9; 10 positions match TRBD2. The CDR3 consists of 18 residues. Germline V CDR1 and CDR2: SEHNR, FQNEAQ (reference sequence). J gave up 6 bases and V 0 bases, and 14 bases lay outside the gene matches. CDR3: CASSLARAALAGSLEQYF. The CDR3 coding sequence is TGTGCCAGCAGCTTAGCACGTGCCGCACTAGCGGGAAGTCTCGAGCAGTACTTC.

This clonotype was seen a few times. This chain links TRBV4-1 with TRBJ2-5; D unresolved. The V end lost 1 base, the J end lost 3 bases, and 15 bases lay between the germline ends. CDR1 is MGHRA and CDR2 is YSYEKL in the germline V gene. The CDR3 length is 16 residues. CDR3 loop: CASSQGSGRRKETQYF. Here the CDR3 DNA reads TGCGCCAGCAGCCAAGGTTCTGGCAGGAGAAAAGAGACCCAGTACTTC.

The chain combines TRBV29-1 with TRBJ2-2, with D hard to call. This CDR3 spans 12 amino acids. Germline V CDR1 and CDR2: SQVTM, ANQGSEA. V lost 5 bases to trimming and J lost 4 bases, with 8 bases between them. DNA for the CDR3: TGCAGCGTTTTGTATGTCACCGGGGAGCTGTTTTTT. Its protein is CSVLYVTGELFF.

V usage is TRBV10-3 and J usage is TRBJ1-5, with D hard to call. From germline, CDR1 is ENHRY and CDR2 SYGVKD. The CDR3 length is 15 residues. V was shortened by 2 bases and J by 0 bases, with 8 bases between the two germline ends. CDR3 in amino acids: CAISEGVYSNQPQHF. As DNA, the CDR3 is TGTGCCATCAGTGAGGGAGTTTATAGCAATCAGCCCCAGCATTTT.

The chain couples TRBV29-1 to TRBJ1-2; possibly TRBD1 for D (5 bases). The CDR3 is 16 amino acids. Germline V gives CDR1 SQVTM, CDR2 ANQGSEA. Trimming shortened V by 0 bases and J by 3 bases, and 17 bases separated the two germline ends. The CDR3 loop reads CSVEDLVGRVHYGYTF. As DNA, the CDR3 is TGCAGCGTTGAAGATCTTGTTGGCAGGGTCCACTATGGCTACACCTTC. Filled out from reference TRBV29-1 and TRBJ1-2, the complete variable domain reads SAVISQKPSRDICQRGTSLTIQCQVDSQVTMMFWYRQQPGQSLTLIATANQGSEATYESGFVIDKFPISRPNLTFSTLTVSNMSPEDSSIYLCSVEDLVGRVHYGYTFGSGTRLTVV.

The table lists this clonotype with many counts. The chain's CDR3 is CASSLTLLAGTYEQYF. The CDR3 DNA sequence: TGTGCCAGCAGTTTAACTCTCCTAGCCGGTACCTACGAGCAGTACTTC. The rearrangement uses TRBV27 and TRBJ2-7; maybe TRBD2 (5 bases). The CDR3 is 16 residues long. Trimming took 2 bases from V and 2 from J, leaving 16 bases between them. Germline values: CDR1 MNHEY, CDR2 SMNVEV (reference sequence).

This clonotype was found a few times. This rearrangement joins TRBV7-6 to TRBJ1-1, with 7 bases aligning to TRBD1. Per germline, CDR1 SGHVS and CDR2 FNYEAQ. The CDR3 loop spans 17 amino acids. Trimming at V came to 4 bases and at J to 1 base, leaving 12 bases not matched to a gene. The CDR3: CASSSRDSFSQNTEAFF. The CDR3 DNA is TGTGCCAGCAGCTCCCGGGACAGCTTCTCACAGAACACTGAAGCTTTCTTT.

This clonotype was counted only a few times. CDR3: CSATGGGALSYEQYF. The CDR3 DNA sequence: TGCAGTGCAACCGGGGGAGGGGCGCTTTCATACGAGCAGTACTTC. The V and J genes are TRBV20-1 and TRBJ2-7, with TRBD2 matching 7 bases. The V and J ends lost 6 bases and 4 bases, in that order; junction bases with no gene match: 15. From germline, CDR1 is DFQATT and CDR2 SNEGSKA (reference sequence). The CDR3 contains 15 residues.

This clonotype appeared many times. The chain combines TRBV11-2 with TRBJ1-1; D not resolved. V dropped 0 bases and J dropped 0 bases, with 8 bases sitting between them. The CDR3 has 15 amino acids. The germline V gene has CDR1 SGHAT and CDR2 FQNNGV. CDR3 bases: TGTGCCAGCAGCTTAGAGACCGGACTGAACACTGAAGCTTTCTTT. Protein sequence: CASSLETGLNTEAFF.

This clonotype was detected many times. This sequence joins TRBV2 and TRBJ1-2; 7 bases agree with TRBD1. CDR3 length: 16 amino acids. In germline, CDR1 is SNHLY, CDR2 FYNNEI. V lost 8 bases and J lost 0; bases outside the gene matches: 12. This CDR3 reads CASSSTHRGTNYGYTF. CDR3 nucleotide sequence: TGTGCCAGCTCCTCGACCCACAGGGGTACTAACTATGGCTACACCTTC.

The V gene is TRBV7-6, the J gene TRBJ2-7, with D possibly matching TRBD2 (5 bases). CDR1 SGHVS and CDR2 FNYEAQ come from the germline V gene. This CDR3 has 15 residues. Trimming removed 1 base at V and 2 bases at J, with 12 bases between. The CDR3 sequence is CASSLDAGITYEQYF. CDR3 bases: TGTGCCAGCAGCTTAGACGCGGGTATCACCTACGAGCAGTACTTC.

Of note for this clonotype: This may be a read error, as it is one base from a much larger clone. The chain links TRBV6-2 or TRBV6-3 to TRBJ2-7; TRBD1 matches at 8 bases. The junction had 9 bases not matched to a gene; V was cut back by 8 bases and J by 6 bases. Germline lookup yields CDR1 MNHEY and CDR2 SVGEGT. This CDR3 has 13 amino acids. CDR3 protein: CASGGRGLGEQYF. Written as DNA, the CDR3 is TGTGCCAGCGGGGGCAGGGGGCTAGGCGAGCAGTACTTC.

The CDR3 DNA follows: TGTGCCAGCAGCTTGGATAGGGGGCGCGGTGAAGCTTTCTTT. Translating gives CASSLDRGRGEAFF. The chain has TRBV5-5 and TRBJ1-1, with 7 bases lining up with TRBD1. CDR1 and CDR2 from the germline V gene are SGHKS and YYEKEE (reference sequence). V lost 0 bases to trimming and J lost 7 bases; unmatched junction nucleotides: 6. CDR3 length: 14 amino acids. The full variable domain, with the rest looked up from reference TRBV5-5 and TRBJ1-1, is DAGVTQSPTHLIKTRGQQVTLRCSPISGHKSVSWYQQVLGQGPQFIFQYYEKEERGRGNFPDRFSARQFPNYSSELNVNALLLGDSALYLCASSLDRGRGEAFFGQGTRLTVV.

The CDR3 DNA sequence: TGCAGCGTCCCAGGGATTAGACAGGACGCTGAAGCTTTCTTT. Protein product: CSVPGIRQDAEAFF. J is TRBJ1-1 and V is TRBV29-1; maybe TRBD1 (6 bases). The germline V gene has CDR1 SQVTM and CDR2 ANQGSEA. Between the trimmed V and J ends, which lost 6 bases and 6 bases, there was a span of 20 bases. There are 14 residues in the CDR3.

On this clonotype: Since a much larger clone is just one base distant, this may be a read error. The V call is TRBV12-3 or TRBV12-4, the J call TRBJ2-5; D gene unclear. The CDR3 covers 16 residues. Trimming shortened V by 3 bases and J by 6 bases, and 20 bases separated the two germline ends. CDR3 sequence reads: CASSFGPPRPQQTQYF. The CDR3 DNA is TGTGCCAGCAGTTTTGGCCCACCGAGGCCGCAACAGACCCAGTACTTC.

On this clonotype: An end of the junction does not agree with germline; a read error may underlie this. The chain recombines TRBV19 with TRBJ2-5, with 15 bases identical to TRBD2. There are 17 residues in the CDR3. Germline CDR1 and CDR2: LNHDA and SQIVND (reference sequence). Here the CDR3 reads CASSKRTSGRASETQYF. CDR3 bases: TGTGCCAGCAGTAAGAGGACTAGCGGGAGGGCCTCGGAGACCCAGTACTTC.

This clonotype has a handful of counts. The chain has TRBV2 and TRBJ2-7, with 9 bases identical to TRBD1. V lost 2 bases, J lost 4 bases, and 12 bases stayed unmatched. Germline CDR1 reads SNHLY; CDR2 reads FYNNEI. This CDR3 comprises 17 residues. For the CDR3, the DNA is TGTGCCAGCAGTGAACTCTATCGGGGACAGGGTTTATACGAGCAGTACTTC. This translates into CASSELYRGQGLYEQYF.

The table lists this clonotype with a few counts. The chain employs TRBV27 and TRBJ2-1; D uncertain. V dropped 2 bases and J dropped 10 bases, with 3 bases sitting between them. This CDR3 is 10 amino acids long. The germline CDR1 and CDR2 sequences are MNHEY and SMNVEV (reference sequence). The CDR3 reads CASSLEEQFF. As DNA, the CDR3 is TGTGCCAGCAGTTTAGAGGAGCAGTTCTTC.

With regard to this clonotype: A much larger clone lies one base from this, so it may be a read error. The rearrangement links TRBV28 to TRBJ1-4, with 7 bases lining up with TRBD1. This CDR3 comprises 14 residues. Germline V gene lookup returns CDR1 MDHEN and CDR2 SYDVKM. The V segment lost 5 bases and the J segment 10 bases; nucleotides outside the gene matches: 10. The CDR3 bases are TGTGCCAGCAGTCAGGGGACAGTTGATGTAAAACTGTTTTTT. Protein: CASSQGTVDVKLFF.

This clonotype occurred many times. V and J are TRBV28 and TRBJ1-2; D gene uncertain. V was clipped by 3 bases and J by 8 bases, with 16 bases between them. Looked up from germline, CDR1 is MDHEN and CDR2 is SYDVKM. The CDR3 is 14 amino acids. CDR3 sequence: CASSLDPGHGGYTF. The CDR3 DNA sequence: TGTGCCAGCAGTTTGGATCCGGGCCACGGGGGCTACACCTTC.

The chain is built from TRBV6-1 and TRBJ1-2; D uncertain. The ends were cut back, 8 bases at V and 4 bases at J, with 11 bases in the middle. This CDR3 region has 12 residues. Germline V lookup: CDR1 MNHNS, CDR2 SASEGT. CDR3 loop: CASGSGGYGYTF. In DNA, the CDR3 is TGTGCCAGCGGGTCAGGCGGCTATGGCTACACCTTC.